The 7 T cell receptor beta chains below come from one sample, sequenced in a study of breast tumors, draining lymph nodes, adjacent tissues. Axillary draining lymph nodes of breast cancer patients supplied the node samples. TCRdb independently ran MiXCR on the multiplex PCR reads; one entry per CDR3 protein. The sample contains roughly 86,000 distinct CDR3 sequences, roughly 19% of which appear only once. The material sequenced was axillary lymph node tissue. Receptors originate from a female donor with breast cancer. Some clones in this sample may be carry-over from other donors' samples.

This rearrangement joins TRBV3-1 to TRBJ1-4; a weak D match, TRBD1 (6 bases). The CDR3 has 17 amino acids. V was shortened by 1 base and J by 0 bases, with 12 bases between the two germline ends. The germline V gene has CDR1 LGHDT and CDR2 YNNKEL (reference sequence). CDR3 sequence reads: CASSQGRGEATNEKLFF. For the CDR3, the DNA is TGTGCCAGCAGCCAAGGCAGGGGCGAAGCAACTAATGAAAAACTGTTTTTT.

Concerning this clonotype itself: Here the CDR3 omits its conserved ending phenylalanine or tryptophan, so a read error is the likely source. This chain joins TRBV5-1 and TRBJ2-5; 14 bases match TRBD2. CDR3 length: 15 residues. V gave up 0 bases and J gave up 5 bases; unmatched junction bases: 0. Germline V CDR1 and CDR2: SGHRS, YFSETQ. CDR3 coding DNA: TGCGCCAGCAGCTTGGGACTAGCGGGAGGGGAGACCCAGTACCTC. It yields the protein CASSLGLAGGETQYL.

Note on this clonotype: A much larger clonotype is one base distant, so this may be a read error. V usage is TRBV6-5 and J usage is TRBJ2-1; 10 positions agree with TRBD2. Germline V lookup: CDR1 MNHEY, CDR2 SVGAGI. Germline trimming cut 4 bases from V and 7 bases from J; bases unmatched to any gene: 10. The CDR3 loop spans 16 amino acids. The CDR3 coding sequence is TGTGCCAGCAGTTCACCCCTAGCGGGAGCGACAAATGAGCAGTTCTTC. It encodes CASSSPLAGATNEQFF.

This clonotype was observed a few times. The CDR3 sequence is CAWGVGSSGNTIYF. In DNA, the CDR3 is TGTGCCTGGGGGGTAGGGAGCTCTGGAAACACCATATATTTT. This chain uses TRBV30 with TRBJ1-3, with unresolved D. This CDR3 is built from 14 residues. V dropped 5 bases and J dropped 0 bases, with 11 bases sitting between them. Germline V gives CDR1 GTSNPN, CDR2 SVGIG (reference sequence).

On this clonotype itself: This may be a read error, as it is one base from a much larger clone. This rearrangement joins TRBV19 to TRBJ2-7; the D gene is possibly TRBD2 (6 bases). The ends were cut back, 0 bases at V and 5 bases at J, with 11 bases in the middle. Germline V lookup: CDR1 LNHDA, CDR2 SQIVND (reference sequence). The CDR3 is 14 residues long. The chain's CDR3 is CASSIDGRFDEQYF. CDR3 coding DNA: TGTGCCAGTAGTATAGACGGGAGATTCGACGAGCAGTACTTC.

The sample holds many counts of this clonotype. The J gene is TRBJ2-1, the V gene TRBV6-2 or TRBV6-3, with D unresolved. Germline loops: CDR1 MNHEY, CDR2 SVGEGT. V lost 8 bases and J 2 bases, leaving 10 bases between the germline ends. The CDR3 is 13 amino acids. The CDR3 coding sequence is TGTGCCAGCCGGTCTGCGGCCTACAATGAGCAGTTCTTC. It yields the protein CASRSAAYNEQFF.

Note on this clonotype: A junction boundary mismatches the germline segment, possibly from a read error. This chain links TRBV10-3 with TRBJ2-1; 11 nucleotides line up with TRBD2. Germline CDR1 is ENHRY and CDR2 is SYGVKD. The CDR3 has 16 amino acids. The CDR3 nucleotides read TGTGCCATCAGCGGGGGACTAGCGGCTAATTACAATGAGCAGCTCTTC. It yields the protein CAISGGLAANYNEQLF.